This T cell receptor beta chain emerged from a study of technical replicates of blood from a few donors. Sequenced by immunoSEQ multiplex PCR; TCRdb stores in-frame clones only, minus some. The sample records more than 70,000 clones, around 97% being singletons. The CDR3 covers 15 residues. V trimming: 8 bases; J trimming: 0 bases; junction bases outside the gene matches: 9. In germline, CDR1 is SGHVS, CDR2 FQNEAQ. The sequence derives from a human donor in good health. The sequenced sample was T cells isolated from PBMCs. This chain uses TRBV7-8 with TRBJ1-1; 7 bases are shared with TRBD1. The CDR3 region is CASFPGGTVNTEAFF. CDR3 nucleotide sequence: TGTGCCAGCTTTCCGGGCGGGACAGTGAACACTGAAGCTTTCTTT.